The 7 T cell receptor beta chains given below trace back to one sample, sequenced in a study of blood T cell repertoires in COVID-19. Repertoires were generated with immunoSEQ multiplex PCR, while TCRdb's copy carries only in-frame clones and drops some. The sample includes a few hundred thousand clones, around 87% of them seen just once. The specimen was PBMCs or T cells enriched from blood (not recorded which). Receptors originate from a young man who had recovered from COVID-19.

The gene calls are TRBV6-4 and TRBJ2-1; 8 nucleotides agree with TRBD1. V lost 6 bases, J lost 7 bases, and 8 bases stayed unmatched. The CDR3 is made up of 14 amino acids. The germline V gene encodes CDR1 MRHNA and CDR2 SNTAGT. CDR3 nucleotides: TGTGCCAGCAGGAGAGGACAGGGAGCAAATGAGCAGTTCTTC. This codes for CASRRGQGANEQFF.

This rearrangement joins TRBV10-3 to TRBJ2-5; D remains unclear. The CDR3 has 13 amino acids. CDR1 is ENHRY and CDR2 is SYGVKD in the germline V gene. Trimming took 1 base from V and 5 from J, leaving 8 bases between them. The CDR3 DNA follows: TGTGCCATCAGTGAGTTGAACACCGAGACCCAGTACTTC. Translated: CAISELNTETQYF.

This clone was detected a few times. The chain links TRBV6-1 to TRBJ2-1; 8 nucleotides match TRBD1. The length of the CDR3 is 15 residues. Per germline, CDR1 MNHNS and CDR2 SASEGT. V was clipped by 3 bases and J by 4 bases; unmatched bases: 5. This chain's CDR3 is CASSDPGQGYNEQFF. Written as DNA, the CDR3 is TGTGCCAGCAGTGATCCTGGACAGGGATACAATGAGCAGTTCTTC.

J is TRBJ1-1 and V is TRBV5-6, with no clear D. Germline loops: CDR1 SGHDT, CDR2 YYEEEE. Trimming took 0 bases from V and 0 from J, leaving 6 bases between them. The CDR3 length is 14 residues. The CDR3 DNA sequence: TGTGCCAGCAGCTTGGTACTGCTGAACACTGAAGCTTTCTTT. Amino acid sequence: CASSLVLLNTEAFF.

CDR3 coding DNA: TGCGCCAGCAGCTTGGGCCAGGGGGTTCGGGATACGCAGTATTTT. Protein sequence: CASSLGQGVRDTQYF. J is TRBJ2-3 and V is TRBV5-1, with 7 bases identical to TRBD1. The CDR3 covers 15 residues. The V and J ends lost 0 bases and 6 bases, in that order; junction bases with no gene match: 7. The germline V gene encodes CDR1 SGHRS and CDR2 YFSETQ.

The sample holds a few counts of this clone. The genes are TRBV6-1 and TRBJ2-5; D may be TRBD2 (7 bases). V dropped 0 bases and J dropped 5 bases, with 13 bases sitting between them. The CDR3 is 15 residues long. Germline CDR1 MNHNS, CDR2 SASEGT. CDR3 sequence: CASSEASGGGETQYF. The CDR3 DNA reads TGTGCCAGCAGTGAAGCTTCGGGGGGCGGGGAGACCCAGTACTTC.

The rearrangement links TRBV5-6 to TRBJ1-1, with 7 nucleotides matching TRBD1. CDR3 length equals 11 residues. The V gene end was trimmed by 4 bases and the J gene end by 10 bases; junction bases not matched to a gene: 4. Germline CDR1 reads SGHDT; CDR2 reads YYEEEE. The CDR3 sequence is CASSRQGGAFF. CDR3 DNA sequence: TGTGCCAGCAGCCGACAGGGAGGAGCTTTCTTT. The variable domain in full, completed from reference TRBV5-6 and TRBJ1-1, reads DAGVTQSPTHLIKTRGQQVTLRCSPKSGHDTVSWYQQALGQGPQFIFQYYEEEERQRGNFPDRFSGHQFPNYSSELNVNALLLGDSALYLCASSRQGGAFFGQGTRLTVV.